The text below deals with one TCR beta chain. Its target antigen remains unknown. Per-base quality was not reported, and no clone a single base away is much larger than it. The sample comes from a study of blood T cell repertoires in COVID-19 (dated by TCRdb to between 2020 and 2021). For context, the study as a whole: The collaborator samples originated in the United States, Italy and Spain and spanned the acute and convalescent phases of COVID-19. The dataset comprised deeply sampled blood TCRbeta repertoires from subjects exposed to, actively infected with, or recovered from COVID-19. A freely available public database, intended as a resource for researchers studying the immune response to SARS-CoV-2, is where the repertoires were released. The material from the prospective study consisted of cDNA or gDNA derived from T cells, B-cell-depleted T cells, or PBMCs. The sample metadata nearly always contained a de-identified subject ID, COVID-19 status, age in years and sex. Samples came from the ongoing ImmuneRACE study (first 160 participants) plus 1,254 subjects from 6 global collaborators. HLA class I and class II types, where available, came from metadata supplied by the sample provider rather than from assay-based typing.

TCRbeta CDR3 regions were amplified from genomic DNA by means of the immunoSEQ Assay, a bias-controlled multiplex PCR. In the original analysis: Within the assay, amplification of reference gene primers was used to estimate how many nucleated cells each sample contained. Sequence reads were collapsed and filtered to measure the absolute abundance of every unique TCRbeta CDR3 rearrangement. For each sample, productive Simpson clonality was calculated as the square root of Simpson's diversity index over productive rearrangements. Imported from immuneACCESS, the table was reduced by TCRdb to in-frame sequences with V and J called. These copies leave out some clones; in studies compared against another copy, an unresolved V gene accounts for under half, and the cause of the remainder is not known. Clone size and the V and J calls come from that table; the DNA yielded D and trimming. Across this sample there are over 250,000 clones, with over 75% seen only once. The ten largest clonotypes hold roughly 15% of the sample.

CDR1 LNHDA and CDR2 SQIVND are derived from the germline V gene (reference sequence). At the junction V is shortened by 5 bases and J by 1 base; bases outside the gene matches: 2. The CDR3 runs 14 amino acids, cysteine and phenylalanine included. Of all the DNA, just the CDR3 is kept, 42 bases in frame from base 1. Study-wide conclusions, independent of this receptor: The quantity of clinical and demographic metadata differed by source and by participant and was supplied without curation.

Each collaborating institution followed its own protocols to collect whole blood in K2EDTA tubes. For TCRbeta analysis, collaborators shipped samples as frozen whole blood, isolated PBMCs, or DNA extracted from either of those sample types. The receptor chain draws on TRBV19 and TRBJ2-1, with 7 bases matching TRBD2. Sequenced material: peripheral blood. The sequence was collected from a human donor in a cohort sampled during active COVID-19. The nucleotide sequence is given as TGTGCCAGTAGTCGGGAGGTTTCCTACAATGAGCAGTTCTTC. It codes for CASSREVSYNEQFF. The entire variable domain, with the stretches around the CDR3 drawn from the reference TRBV19 and TRBJ2-1 proteins, is DGGITQSPKYLFRKEGQNVTLSCEQNLNHDAMYWYRQDPGQGLRLIYYSQIVNDFQKGDIAEGYSVSREKKESFPLTVTSAQKNPTAFYLCASSREVSYNEQFFGPGTRLTVL.